This T cell receptor beta chain is drawn from a study of immune evolution from preneoplasia to lung adenocarcinoma. Histologic diagnosis was independently verified by two lung pathologists. Libraries were prepared by immunoSEQ multiplex PCR; TCRdb keeps only in-frame clonotypes and omits some of them. Among over 6,000 clones listed, about three quarters were seen once. CDR1 MDHEN and CDR2 SYDVKM come from the germline V gene. The CDR3 covers 15 residues. V was clipped by 6 bases and J by 1 base, with 15 bases between them. The source of this sequence is a person in their fifties or sixties with lung adenocarcinoma. Material for sequencing was FFPE invasive lung adenocarcinoma tissue. V usage is TRBV28 and J usage is TRBJ1-2; D perhaps matches TRBD1 (5 bases). CDR3 DNA: TGTGCCAGCAGCCGCGGGGCAAGGGGTAACTATGGCTACACCTTC. It yields the protein CASSRGARGNYGYTF.